Given below is one TCR beta chain in context. The antigen remains undetermined. Total RNA amounting to approximately 460 ng was the source from which TCR beta cDNA was made with a constant-region primer. A slightly modified ARM-PCR protocol with three nested multiplex PCR rounds produced these TCR beta libraries. Both of the initial two PCR rounds ran for about 9 cycles and employed TRBV1-TRBV30 forward primers alongside a C-beta reverse primer. MiXCR was run by TCRdb on the multiplex PCR reads, yielding one entry per CDR3 protein. Among about 54,000 distinct CDR3 sequences listed, over 65% were seen once. Germline V gene lookup returns CDR1 SGHAT and CDR2 FQNNGV. The CDR3 is 16 amino acids. The source material, 20-30 mg of unsorted bulk tissue, was used to co-extract RNA and DNA. These data originate in a study of tumor-infiltrating lymphocytes in primary liver carcinoma. Findings and caveats of the study: A fraction of only about 8-25% of top clones appeared in all five tumor regions.

This clonotype originated in a man aged 35 to 55 with primary liver carcinoma and hepatitis B virus infection. The specimen sequenced was liver tumor tissue from sampling region 2. As for subset: tumor region T2, inferior pole. The genes are TRBV11-2 and TRBJ2-5; D perhaps matches TRBD2 (6 bases). As DNA, the CDR3 is TGTGCAAACAGCTTAGGGAGTAGCGGCCCAGGGGAGACCCAGTACTTC. Protein product: CANSLGSSGPGETQYF.